This note documents a single T cell receptor beta chain sequence. This sample was included in a study of cytomegalovirus exposure and HLA in healthy donors. The method was immunoSEQ multiplex PCR; TCRdb's version includes in-frame clones alone and lacks a portion of them. The data show tens of thousands of clones, 90% seen once. Germline V gene lookup returns CDR1 SGDLS and CDR2 YYNGEE. V was pared by 3 bases and J by 2 bases, with 14 bases of the junction left unmatched. The CDR3 contains 18 residues. The source is a man between 18 and 29 years old in good health and CMV-seronegative. The chain employs TRBV9 and TRBJ2-3, with TRBD2 matching 8 bases. The sample consisted of PBMCs. CDR3 bases: TGTGCCAGCAGCGAGAGAGAGCGGTTAGCGGGAAACACAGATACGCAGTATTTT. Translation gives CASSERERLAGNTDTQYF.